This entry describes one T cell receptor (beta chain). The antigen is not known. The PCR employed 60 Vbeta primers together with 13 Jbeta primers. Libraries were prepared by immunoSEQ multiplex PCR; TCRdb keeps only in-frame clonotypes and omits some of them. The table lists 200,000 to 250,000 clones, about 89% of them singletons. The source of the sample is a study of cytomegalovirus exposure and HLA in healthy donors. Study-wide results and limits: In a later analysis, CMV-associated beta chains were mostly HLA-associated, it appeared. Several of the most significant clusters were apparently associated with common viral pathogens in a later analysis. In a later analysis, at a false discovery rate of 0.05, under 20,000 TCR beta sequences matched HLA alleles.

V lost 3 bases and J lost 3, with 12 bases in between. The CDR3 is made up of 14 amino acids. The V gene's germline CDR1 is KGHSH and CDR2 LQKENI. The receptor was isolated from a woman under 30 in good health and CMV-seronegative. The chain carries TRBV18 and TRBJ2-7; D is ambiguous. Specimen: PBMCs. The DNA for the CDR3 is TGTGCCAGCTCACCGGGCCCTTCTCACTACGAGCAGTACTTC. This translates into CASSPGPSHYEQYF.